The text below deals with one T cell receptor beta chain. The antigen is undetermined. TCRdb's table, derived via immunoSEQ multiplex PCR, lists solely in-frame clones and lacks some. The sample carries under 40,000 clones, about 82% recorded once. The entry originates in a study of T cells in tuberculosis. The overall study: Within 7 days of starting treatment, or before, PBMC were stored.

Study-wide points: Active tuberculosis alpha repertoires lay closer to GMM-specific TCRs than controls'. The TCR-beta difference was not significant; alpha differences partly reflected length.

Time point noted: new active TB diagnosis, blood taken before or within 7 days of starting treatment. HIV-seronegative South African adults aged 18 years or older had newly diagnosed active tuberculosis. The receptor's source is an adult with tuberculosis. The sequencing used PBMCs, collected at tuberculosis diagnosis.

DNA of the CDR3: TGTGCCAGCAGTTTCGGACAGGGTAGTGGAAACACCATATATTTT. Its translation: CASSFGQGSGNTIYF. V gene TRBV7-2 combines with J gene TRBJ1-3, with 8 bases identical to TRBD1. After removal of 6 bases from V and 3 bases from J, the junction contained 7 bases not matched to a gene. Germline lookup yields CDR1 SGHTA and CDR2 FQGNSA. This CDR3 is built from 15 residues.